These T cell receptor beta chains were read from a single sample in a study of blood T cell repertoires in COVID-19. Sequencing used immunoSEQ multiplex PCR; TCRdb keeps in-frame clones, though not all of them. The sample includes 65,000 or so clones, more than 75% of them seen just once. Material for sequencing was peripheral blood. The receptors originated from a man aged 50-59 years with active COVID-19. CDR3s include the opening cysteine and the closing phenylalanine or tryptophan. Fields, in order: clone size, V gene, D gene, J gene, CDR3 DNA, CDR3 protein. The D gene is left open where the match is weak. The size of a clone is reported for some rows only, either as once, few or many, or as a class for expanded clones.

NA	TRBV7-2	NA	TRBJ1-1	TGTGCCAGCAGCTTAATCGGCCTGGGCGCTGAAGCTTTCTTT	CASSLIGLGAEAFF
NA	TRBV18	TRBD1	TRBJ2-2	TGTGCCAGCTCACTCGGGACAGGGGACACCGGGGAGCTGTTTTTT	CASSLGTGDTGELFF
once	TRBV2	TRBD1	TRBJ2-2	TGTGCCAGCAGTCCCGACAGGGCGAACACCGGGGAGCTGTTTTTT	CASSPDRANTGELFF
NA	TRBV5-1	TRBD2	TRBJ2-1	TGCGCCAGCAGTCCGGGGGGGCCCCTGGCCAATGAGCAGTTCTTC	CASSPGGPLANEQFF
NA	TRBV7-6	NA	TRBJ2-3	TGTGCCAGCAGCCCCTCTAATTTCGCGGCAGATACGCAGTATTTT	CASSPSNFAADTQYF
NA	TRBV11-2	TRBD2	TRBJ2-3	TGTGCCAGCAGCCCTCAGCGGGGGAGCACAGATACGCAGTATTTT	CASSPQRGSTDTQYF
few	TRBV27	NA	TRBJ2-3	TGTGCCAGCAGTTTAGCTGCAGGGGCAGATACGCAGTATTTT	CASSLAAGADTQYF
NA	TRBV3-1/TRBV3-2	NA	TRBJ2-5	TGTGCCAGCAGCCAAGACGCAGCGACCGGGGAGACCCAGTACTTC	CASSQDAATGETQYF
NA	TRBV27	TRBD2	TRBJ2-5	TGTGCCAGCAGTTTGTCTAGCGGGAGGGCCAGGGAGACCCAGTACTTC	CASSLSSGRARETQYF
NA	TRBV6-7	TRBD1	TRBJ2-4	TGTGCCAGCAGTGAGCCGGGACAGGGGAAAAACATTCAGTACTTC	CASSEPGQGKNIQYF
NA	TRBV28	TRBD1	TRBJ2-7	TGTGCCAGCAGTTTGGGGGACGACAGGGGTCCGGAACAGTACTTC	CASSLGDDRGPEQYF
NA	TRBV28	TRBD1	TRBJ2-7	TGTGCCAGCAGTACACGGGGACAGGGGCGGCGGGAGCAGTACTTC	CASSTRGQGRREQYF
NA	TRBV5-1	NA	TRBJ2-5	TGCGCCAGCACCGTGTCAGACCCGGGAGAGACCCAGTACTTC	CASTVSDPGETQYF
once	TRBV6-5	TRBD1	TRBJ2-1	TGTGCCAGCGAGGGACAGGGGCCTGAGCAGTTCTTC	CASEGQGPEQFF
NA	TRBV28	TRBD2	TRBJ2-1	TGTGCCAGCAGTTGGACTAGCGGGGACAATGAGCAGTTCTTC	CASSWTSGDNEQFF
NA	TRBV6-5	TRBD1	TRBJ1-5	TGTGCCAGCAGTAGGACAGGGGGCTTTAAACAGCCCCAGCATTTT	CASSRTGGFKQPQHF
once	TRBV16	TRBD2	TRBJ2-3	TGTGCCAGCAGCCACTCCGGAGCGGGAGTTGTAGATACGCAGTATTTT	CASSHSGAGVVDTQYF
NA	TRBV6-2/TRBV6-3	NA	TRBJ1-2	TGTGCCAGCAGTTACTCGATGATAGATGGCTACACCTTC	CASSYSMIDGYTF
once	TRBV13	NA	TRBJ2-6	TGTGCCAGCAGCTTACGGAGTGGGGCCAACGTCCTGACTTTC	CASSLRSGANVLTF
NA	TRBV5-1	NA	TRBJ2-7	TGCGCCAGCAGCTTGGCGGGGACAACCTCCTACGAGCAGTACTTC	CASSLAGTTSYEQYF
NA	TRBV6-5	NA	TRBJ1-2	TGTGCCAGCAGTTACTCGGGCACCAACTATGGCTACACCTTC	CASSYSGTNYGYTF
once	TRBV5-4	TRBD2	TRBJ2-3	TGTGCCAGCAGCTCCCCTTGGGCTAGCGGGGTAGATACGCAGTATTTT	CASSSPWASGVDTQYF